Listed below are T cell receptor beta chains from one sample, sequenced in a study of T-cell reconstitution after alpha-beta-depleted transplantation in children. TCRdb re-analysed the PCR reads in MiXCR, keeping a single row per CDR3 protein. The table lists about 300,000 distinct CDR3 sequences, almost 8% of them singletons. Sample: peripheral blood, taken 360 days after TCRalphabeta/CD19-depleted stem cell transplant. The receptor set was obtained from a female patient aged 2-10 years who had a stem cell transplant for Fanconi anemia, so the T cells may come from the graft donor. Both conserved end residues are trimmed from each CDR3. Fields, in order: J gene, V gene, CDR3 protein.

TRBJ2-7 | TRBV5-1 | ASSLGTGGQDEQY
TRBJ1-3 | TRBV10-3 | AISNLGGVGNTIY
TRBJ1-5 | TRBV25-1 | ASSELTAKRNQPQH
TRBJ1-4 | TRBV29-1 | SATLGIEKLF
TRBJ2-7 | TRBV7-9 | ASSSQGNEQY
TRBJ2-3 | TRBV5-1 | ASSLELPSTDTQY
TRBJ2-3 | TRBV7-9 | ASSLRGPITDTQY
TRBJ2-7 | TRBV3-1 | ASSQGGLYEQY
TRBJ2-7 | TRBV20-1 | SARGQGVDEQY
TRBJ2-5 | TRBV5-1 | ASSLDPLTGGETQY
TRBJ2-7 | TRBV29-1 | SVVGLAGGSYEQY
TRBJ2-3 | TRBV12-3/TRBV12-4 | ASSRSEPGLGADTQY
TRBJ2-7 | TRBV7-2 | ASSYDRSSYEQY
TRBJ2-5 | TRBV20-1 | SANTGGPQETQY
TRBJ2-1 | TRBV4-1 | ASSQGPGGHPYNEQF
TRBJ2-3 | TRBV5-1 | ASKGGLDTDTQY
TRBJ2-1 | TRBV7-3 | ASSSGHGQF
TRBJ2-2 | TRBV16 | ASSQGLIVNTGELF
TRBJ2-3 | TRBV20-1 | SAPGAADTQY
TRBJ2-7 | TRBV20-1 | SARTYPSYEQY
TRBJ2-1 | TRBV19 | ASSDQGVRTYEQF
TRBJ2-2 | TRBV7-2 | ASSLLGASANTGELF
TRBJ2-7 | TRBV7-9 | ASSFFAGGDYEQY
TRBJ1-2 | TRBV29-1 | SVGLTGAHGYT
TRBJ2-2 | TRBV5-6 | ASSLGTVRYTGELF
TRBJ2-7 | TRBV4-1 | ASSQGTGTSGGSPYEQY
TRBJ1-6 | TRBV11-2 | ASSLASYNSPLH
TRBJ2-2 | TRBV6-2/TRBV6-3 | ASSYSGLAVVGELF
TRBJ2-7 | TRBV4-3 | ASSQEQGGPFSYEQY
TRBJ1-1 | TRBV6-5 | ASSYSAGLNTEAF
TRBJ1-5 | TRBV11-3 | ASSLLPAQGVGGQPQH
TRBJ1-5 | TRBV18 | ASSPGADNQPQH
TRBJ2-1 | TRBV4-1 | ASSPQQDLDEQF
TRBJ2-2 | TRBV6-5 | ASSYSARANTGELF
TRBJ1-1 | TRBV6-5 | ASSYSSGRGRGTEAF
TRBJ2-1 | TRBV12-3/TRBV12-4 | ASRLLGPPILNEQF
TRBJ2-7 | TRBV9 | ASSVGQEGLYEQY
TRBJ1-4 | TRBV7-8 | ASSMRDIQGANEKLF
TRBJ2-3 | TRBV12-3/TRBV12-4 | ASSLMGHYTDTQY
TRBJ1-5 | TRBV20-1 | SARVGGDQPQH
TRBJ2-7 | TRBV4-1 | ASSLLASTRTYEQY
TRBJ1-2 | TRBV18 | ASSPRQGDFYGYT
TRBJ2-7 | TRBV10-3 | AIRGQSYEQY
TRBJ1-5 | TRBV28 | ASSFKGTSNQAQH
TRBJ1-5 | TRBV5-1 | ASSLGGATPNQPQH
TRBJ2-5 | TRBV7-6 | ASSTGAGLRETQY
TRBJ2-3 | TRBV5-1 | ASSLGVAGAADTQY
TRBJ2-2 | TRBV6-5 | ASSRRTGLTNTGELF
TRBJ2-2 | TRBV7-8 | ASSWRGGHTGELF
TRBJ1-1 | TRBV14 | ASSQDSDTEAF
TRBJ2-7 | TRBV28 | ASSLALGREGPSSYEQY
TRBJ2-5 | TRBV20-1 | SPILAGVETQY